The 9 T cell receptor beta chains reported below all come from one sample, sequenced in a study of blood T cell repertoires in COVID-19. Sequenced by immunoSEQ multiplex PCR; TCRdb stores in-frame clones only, minus some. Found here are roughly 150,000 clones, around 90% of them singletons; the top ten hold 5%. Sample: peripheral blood. Receptor source: a human donor in a cohort sampled during active COVID-19.

This rearrangement joins TRBV7-9 to TRBJ1-1, with unresolved D. The germline V gene encodes CDR1 SEHNR and CDR2 FQNEAQ (reference sequence). This CDR3 spans 13 amino acids. V was shortened by 4 bases and J by 4 bases, with 10 bases between the two germline ends. CDR3 DNA sequence: TGTGCCAGCAGCTCGGTCGGAGTCACTGAAGCTTTCTTT. Its translation is CASSSVGVTEAFF.

This chain's CDR3 is CASSRGTSGYSYEQYF. DNA for the CDR3: TGTGCCAGCAGCCGCGGGACTAGCGGTTACTCCTACGAGCAGTACTTC. V and J are TRBV3-1 (or the pseudogene TRBV3-2) and TRBJ2-7; TRBD2 aligns across 11 bases. Per germline, CDR1 LGHDT and CDR2 YNNKEL (reference sequence). The CDR3 is 16 residues long. Trimming took 4 bases from V and 0 from J; bases not matched to a gene: 5.

The chain links TRBV7-8 to TRBJ2-1, with D unresolved. CDR1 and CDR2 from the germline V gene are SGHVS and FQNEAQ. The CDR3 consists of 15 residues. Trimming stripped 2 bases from V and 6 bases from J, with 14 bases between. The CDR3 DNA follows: TGTGCCAGCAGCTTAACGGTGGGCCTACCCAATGAGCAGTTCTTC. Translating gives CASSLTVGLPNEQFF.

The J gene is TRBJ2-3, the V gene TRBV4-1, with 11 bases fitting TRBD2. V was pared by 1 base and J by 0 bases, with 3 bases of the junction left unmatched. The germline V gene encodes CDR1 MGHRA and CDR2 YSYEKL. The length of the CDR3 is 17 residues. The CDR3 DNA sequence: TGCGCCAGCAGCCAAGCCGGGACTAGCGGTAGCACAGATACGCAGTATTTT. Its protein is CASSQAGTSGSTDTQYF.

This chain uses TRBV5-6 with TRBJ2-3, with 9 bases lining up with TRBD2. V was clipped by 3 bases and J by 1 base; unmatched bases: 9. The CDR3 runs to 17 residues. The germline CDR1 and CDR2 sequences are SGHDT and YYEEEE. Here the CDR3 reads CASSYISSGAGTDTQYF. The CDR3 DNA sequence: TGTGCCAGCAGCTACATCTCTAGCGGGGCCGGCACAGATACGCAGTATTTT.

The V call is TRBV19, the J call TRBJ1-5; tentative D call: TRBD1 (6 bases). V was shortened by 5 bases and J by 1 base, with 24 bases between the two germline ends. CDR3 size: 19 residues. The germline gives CDR1 LNHDA, CDR2 SQIVND (reference sequence). CDR3 in DNA: TGTGCCAGTAGTCCTTGGGGGCCACGGAGCCCAGGAAGCAATCAGCCCCAGCATTTT. Translated, it gives CASSPWGPRSPGSNQPQHF.

This clone was detected a few times. The V call is TRBV7-9, the J call TRBJ2-7; no clear D. This CDR3 contains 15 residues. Trimming pared 5 bases from V and 3 bases from J, leaving 17 bases between. The V gene's germline CDR1 is SEHNR and CDR2 FQNEAQ (reference sequence). The CDR3, as DNA: TGTGCCAGCAGCCCCTTCGAGAGGAGTAACTACGAGCAGTACTTC. Its protein product is CASSPFERSNYEQYF.

This clone was counted a few times. The chain links TRBV4-3 to TRBJ2-3; 9 bases agree with TRBD2. In germline, CDR1 is LGHNA, CDR2 YSLEER. This CDR3 has 14 residues. The ends lost 4 bases at V and 6 bases at J; junction bases unmatched: 5. For the CDR3, the DNA is TGCGCCAGCAGCCCAGCGGGGGGTTATGATACGCAGTATTTT. Amino acid sequence: CASSPAGGYDTQYF.

The chain carries TRBV6-5 and TRBJ1-1; D ambiguous. Germline V gene lookup returns CDR1 MNHEY and CDR2 SVGAGI. The CDR3 runs 13 residues. Trimming took off 8 bases at V and 3 bases at J, with 13 bases between the two ends. CDR3 nucleotide sequence: TGTGCCAGCGGCCGCAGGCGGGACACTGAAGCTTTCTTT. It is translated as CASGRRRDTEAFF.